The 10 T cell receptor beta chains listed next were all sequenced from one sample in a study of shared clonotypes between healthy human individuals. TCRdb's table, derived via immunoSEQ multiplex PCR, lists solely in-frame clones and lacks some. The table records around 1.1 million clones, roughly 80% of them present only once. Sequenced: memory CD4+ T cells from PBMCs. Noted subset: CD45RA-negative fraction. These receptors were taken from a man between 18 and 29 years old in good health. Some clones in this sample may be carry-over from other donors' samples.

The CDR3 DNA reads TGCGCCAGCAGCTTGCCCTCGACGAATAGCAAGCAGTACTTC. It specifies CASSLPSTNSKQYF. The V call is TRBV5-1, the J call TRBJ2-7; unclear D gene. Trimming pared 1 base from V and 8 bases from J, leaving 16 bases between. Germline assignment: CDR1 SGHRS and CDR2 YFSETQ. This CDR3 region has 14 residues.

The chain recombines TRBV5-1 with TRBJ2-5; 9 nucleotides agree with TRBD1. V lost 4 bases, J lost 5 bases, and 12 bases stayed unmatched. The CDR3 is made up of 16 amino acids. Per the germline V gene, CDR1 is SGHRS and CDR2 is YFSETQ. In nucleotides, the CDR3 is TGCGCCAGCAGCAGGGACAGGGCCTCTCTTGGGGAGACCCAGTACTTC. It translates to CASSRDRASLGETQYF.

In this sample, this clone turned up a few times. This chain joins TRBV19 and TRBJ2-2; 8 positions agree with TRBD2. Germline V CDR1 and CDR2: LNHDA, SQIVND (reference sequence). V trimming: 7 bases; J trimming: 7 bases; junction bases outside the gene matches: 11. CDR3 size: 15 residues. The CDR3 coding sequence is TGTGCCAGTATGGTAGCGGGAAGTCTCGTCGGGGAGCTGTTTTTT. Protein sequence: CASMVAGSLVGELFF. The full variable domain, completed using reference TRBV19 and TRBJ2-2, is DGGITQSPKYLFRKEGQNVTLSCEQNLNHDAMYWYRQDPGQGLRLIYYSQIVNDFQKGDIAEGYSVSREKKESFPLTVTSAQKNPTAFYLCASMVAGSLVGELFFGEGSRLTVL.

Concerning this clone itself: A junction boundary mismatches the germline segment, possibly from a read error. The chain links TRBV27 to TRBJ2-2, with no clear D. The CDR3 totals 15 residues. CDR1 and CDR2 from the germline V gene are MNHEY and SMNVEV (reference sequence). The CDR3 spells CASRFLGPNTRELFF. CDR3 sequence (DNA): TGTGCCAGCAGATTTCTCGGTCCTAACACCAGGGAGCTGTTTTTT.

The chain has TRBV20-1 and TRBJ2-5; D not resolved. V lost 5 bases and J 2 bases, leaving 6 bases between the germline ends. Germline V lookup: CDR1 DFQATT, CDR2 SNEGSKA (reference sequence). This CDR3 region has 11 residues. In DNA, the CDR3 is TGCAGTGCTGGTCCACAAGAGACCCAGTACTTC. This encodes CSAGPQETQYF.

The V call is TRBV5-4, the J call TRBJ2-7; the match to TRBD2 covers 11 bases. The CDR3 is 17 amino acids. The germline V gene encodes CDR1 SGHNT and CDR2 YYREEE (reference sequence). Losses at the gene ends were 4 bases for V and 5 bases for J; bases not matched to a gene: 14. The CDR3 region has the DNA TGTGCCAGCAGCCGGGGACTAGCGGATGATGTCTGGGACGAGCAGTACTTC. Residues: CASSRGLADDVWDEQYF.

Here the CDR3 reads CASSDPGQTTDTQYF. The DNA of the CDR3 is TGTGCCAGCAGTGACCCGGGACAGACCACAGATACGCAGTATTTT. The chain couples TRBV2 to TRBJ2-3; TRBD1 agrees at 7 bases. The CDR3 is made up of 15 amino acids. Germline values: CDR1 SNHLY, CDR2 FYNNEI. Germline trimming cut 3 bases from V and 2 bases from J; bases unmatched to any gene: 5.

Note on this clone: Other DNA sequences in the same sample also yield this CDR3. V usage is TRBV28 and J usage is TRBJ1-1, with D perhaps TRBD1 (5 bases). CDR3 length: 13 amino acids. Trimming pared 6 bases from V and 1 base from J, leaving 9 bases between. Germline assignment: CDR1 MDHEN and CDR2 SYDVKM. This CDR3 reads CASRRDRNTEAFF. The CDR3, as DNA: TGTGCCAGCAGACGAGACAGGAACACTGAAGCTTTCTTT.

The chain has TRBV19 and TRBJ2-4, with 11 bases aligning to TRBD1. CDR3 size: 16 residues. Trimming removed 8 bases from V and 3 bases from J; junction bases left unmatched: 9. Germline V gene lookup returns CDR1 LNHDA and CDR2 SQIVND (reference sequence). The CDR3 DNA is TGTGCCAGTCGACCGGGACAGGGGGAACACAAAAACATTCAGTACTTC. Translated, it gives CASRPGQGEHKNIQYF.

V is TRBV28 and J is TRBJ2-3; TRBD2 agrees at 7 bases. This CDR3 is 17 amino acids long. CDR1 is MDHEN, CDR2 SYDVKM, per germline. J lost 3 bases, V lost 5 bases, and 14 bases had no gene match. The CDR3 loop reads CASSARGSGLSTDTQYF. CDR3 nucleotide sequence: TGTGCCAGCAGTGCGAGGGGTAGCGGGCTCTCGACAGATACGCAGTATTTT.